Listed below are T cell receptor beta chains from one sample, sequenced in a study of cytomegalovirus exposure and HLA in healthy donors. Assay: immunoSEQ multiplex PCR; the TCRdb copy retains only in-frame clones and omits some. The profile shows 150,000 to 200,000 clones, roughly 77% of them singletons. What was sequenced was PBMCs. The receptors stem from a male donor in good health and CMV-seropositive. Both conserved end residues are part of each CDR3. D genes are given only for firm matches. Clone size, where shown, is once, few, many, or a class for clones that have expanded.

v_gene	len	d_gene	abundance	j_gene	CDR3aa	CDR3nt
TRBV28	14	NA	NA	TRBJ1-5	CASSLWQDNQPQHF	TGTGCCAGCAGTTTGTGGCAGGATAATCAGCCCCAGCATTTT
TRBV29-1	12	NA	NA	TRBJ2-7	CSVRDNSYEQYF	TGCAGCGTCCGGGACAACTCCTACGAGCAGTACTTC
TRBV19	15	TRBD1	once	TRBJ1-3	CASREQGARGNTIYF	TGTGCCAGTAGGGAACAGGGGGCGCGTGGAAACACCATATATTTT
TRBV2	12	NA	NA	TRBJ2-5	CATRLGGETQYF	TGTGCCACCCGACTAGGTGGGGAGACCCAGTACTTC
TRBV7-2	15	TRBD2	once	TRBJ2-3	CASRRGGPSTDTQYF	TGTGCCAGCAGGCGCGGGGGGCCTAGCACAGATACGCAGTATTTT
TRBV9	16	TRBD2	NA	TRBJ2-3	CASSALLAGGPDTQYF	TGTGCCAGCAGCGCCCTACTAGCGGGGGGGCCGGATACGCAGTATTTT
TRBV7-8	12	NA	NA	TRBJ1-1	CASSSLRAEAFF	TGTGCCAGCAGCTCCCTTCGGGCTGAAGCTTTCTTT
TRBV7-9	12	TRBD1	NA	TRBJ1-1	CSSSSDRAGAFF	TGTTCCAGCAGCTCAGACAGGGCCGGAGCTTTCTTT
TRBV7-8	16	TRBD2	NA	TRBJ2-1	CASSPRTSGNPNEQFF	TGTGCCAGCAGCCCACGGACTAGCGGGAACCCCAATGAGCAGTTCTTC
TRBV27	16	NA	once	TRBJ1-1	CASSPLPGHLNTEAFF	TGTGCCAGCAGTCCCCTTCCGGGACACCTAAACACTGAAGCTTTCTTT
TRBV4-1	16	TRBD2	NA	TRBJ2-7	CASSHPSGGRAREQYF	TGCGCCAGCAGCCACCCCTCTGGCGGGAGGGCAAGAGAGCAGTACTTC
TRBV9	16	NA	NA	TRBJ2-2	CASSVLEGANTGELFF	TGTGCCAGCAGCGTACTTGAGGGTGCGAACACCGGGGAGCTGTTTTTT
TRBV2	11	NA	NA	TRBJ2-2	CASMRSGELFF	TGTGCCAGCATGCGGTCCGGGGAGCTGTTTTTT
TRBV4-1	16	TRBD2	NA	TRBJ2-7	CASSLGTSGNSYEQYF	TGCGCCAGCAGCCTTGGGACTAGCGGCAACTCCTACGAGCAGTACTTC
TRBV7-2	15	TRBD1	NA	TRBJ1-5	CASSLNRQGDQPQHF	TGTGCCAGCAGCTTAAATCGGCAGGGGGATCAGCCCCAGCATTTT
TRBV5-1	15	TRBD2	NA	TRBJ2-7	CASRDTSGGDYEQYF	TGCGCCAGCAGAGATACTAGCGGGGGGGACTACGAGCAGTACTTC
TRBV5-1	15	NA	once	TRBJ2-7	CASSLGALSSYEQHF	TGCGCCAGCAGCTTAGGGGCACTGAGCTCCTACGAGCAGCACTTC
TRBV5-6	16	TRBD2	once	TRBJ2-2	CASSRNQAGITGELFF	TGTGCCAGCAGCCGGAACCAAGCGGGGATCACCGGGGAGCTGTTTTTT
TRBV15	12	NA	NA	TRBJ1-2	CATSTLDNGYTF	TGTGCCACCAGCACCCTCGACAATGGCTACACCTTC
TRBV7-2	16	TRBD2	NA	TRBJ2-5	CASSLSASGGQETQYF	TGTGCCAGCAGCTTAAGTGCTAGCGGGGGCCAAGAGACCCAGTACTTC
TRBV7-2	14	TRBD1	NA	TRBJ1-1	CASSLGQGNTEAFF	TGTGCCAGCAGCCTAGGACAGGGCAACACTGAAGCTTTCTTT
TRBV19	15	TRBD2	few	TRBJ2-5	CASSIGPTSGETQYF	TGTGCCAGTAGTATAGGACCGACTAGCGGAGAGACCCAGTACTTC
TRBV7-2	15	NA	NA	TRBJ2-6	CASSIRNSGANVLTF	TGTGCCAGCAGCATCAGGAACTCTGGGGCCAACGTCCTGACTTTC
TRBV25-1	15	TRBD1	NA	TRBJ1-6	CASSGGTGPNSPLHF	TGTGCCAGCAGTGGAGGGACAGGGCCGAATTCACCCCTCCACTTT
TRBV27	13	NA	NA	TRBJ2-7	CASSLGHSYEQYF	TGTGCCAGCAGTTTGGGGCACTCCTACGAGCAGTACTTC
TRBV5-4	15	TRBD2	NA	TRBJ2-7	CASSLVGRAGYEQYF	TGTGCCAGCAGCTTGGTTGGGAGGGCTGGGTACGAGCAGTACTTC
TRBV28	16	TRBD2	once	TRBJ2-7	CASSLSASGSHYEQYF	TGTGCCAGCAGTTTATCGGCTAGCGGGAGCCACTACGAGCAGTACTTC
TRBV6-5	16	NA	NA	TRBJ2-7	CASSSTPGRGREEQYF	TGTGCCAGCAGTTCGACCCCCGGCAGGGGTAGAGAGGAGCAGTACTTC
TRBV19	13	NA	NA	TRBJ2-3	CASFGRGTDTQYF	TGTGCCAGTTTCGGAAGGGGAACAGATACGCAGTATTTT
TRBV4-1	17	NA	NA	TRBJ2-1	CASSQDPPGGLYNEQFF	TGCGCCAGCAGCCAAGATCCGCCGGGGGGCTTGTACAATGAGCAGTTCTTC
TRBV5-5	15	NA	NA	TRBJ1-5	CASSLETGYNQPQHF	TGTGCCAGCAGCTTGGAAACAGGGTACAATCAGCCCCAGCATTTT
TRBV5-1	17	TRBD2	NA	TRBJ2-1	CASSLDGKTSGAHPQFF	TGCGCCAGCAGCTTGGATGGCAAGACTAGCGGGGCTCACCCGCAGTTCTTC
TRBV30	12	NA	NA	TRBJ1-4	CACLRGNEKLFF	TGTGCCTGTCTCAGGGGAAATGAAAAACTGTTTTTT
TRBV18	14	TRBD1	NA	TRBJ1-2	CASSPGQGNYGYTF	TGTGCCAGCTCACCCGGACAGGGTAACTATGGCTACACCTTC
TRBV6-6	14	TRBD2	NA	TRBJ2-7	CASQKTSGSYEQYF	TGTGCCAGCCAAAAGACTAGCGGAAGTTACGAGCAGTACTTC
TRBV11-2	19	NA	NA	TRBJ2-6	CASSLEGGAWSSGANVLTF	TGTGCCAGCAGCTTAGAGGGGGGAGCTTGGTCCTCTGGGGCCAACGTCCTGACTTTC